Listed here is a single T cell receptor (beta chain). Its antigen is unknown. There are no base qualities to consult, and no much larger clone falls within one base. TCR beta CDR3 regions were amplified from RNA transcripts for repertoire sequencing. HTBI primers and the Qiagen OneStep RT-PCR kit were used in a first-round RT-PCR, which was followed by a second-round multiplex PCR, size selection and purification. The libraries underwent paired-end sequencing with 100 bp reads on an Illumina HiSeq2000. Per the source publication's procedure: SOAPnuke was used to process the reads, throwing out any read that had adapters, had uncalled bases, had a mean Phred below 15, or lacked an exact constant-primer or identifier match. High-quality paired reads were merged with COPE v1.2.5. Each unique nucleotide sequence was defined as a clonotype, and clonotypes were aligned to IMGT TRB V, D and J references with MiTCR v1.1. The analysis was limited to V-J combinations with a frequency above 0.0001, which together covered approximately 99% of repertoires. A TCR clonal expansion and chaos score per V-J combination was defined as the ratio of F50 clonal expansion to chaos observed in the TCRdist matrix. Welch's t-statistics and random forest were used to reduce features to 13 V-J combinations, which were fed into a naive Bayes classifier. The Morisita-Horn index was used to measure how similar the thyroid and blood repertoires were. Through fastp at Q25 and MiXCR, TCRdb rebuilt clones from the public reads, retaining in-frame beta chains. Here each entry gathers all rows of one CDR3 protein and keeps the most common genes and DNA. TCRdb's processing, not the study's, gives the V and J calls here. The sample table contains about 740,000 distinct CDR3 sequences; only one count was recorded for 40% of them. Of the sample, roughly 45% is held by the ten largest clones.

Ophthalmopathy patients were characterized by moderately to severely active disease, a Clinical Activity Score of at least 3, a NOSPECS grade of at least 4, and a disease duration under 3 months. Patients with other autoimmune diseases, uncontrolled infections, pregnancy or lactation were excluded from the study. Clinical symptoms, serum thyroxine, TRAb, thyroid ultrasound and orbital computed tomography were used for diagnosis. PBMCs were isolated from about 10 ml of fresh peripheral blood by Ficoll-Paque density gradient centrifugation. Trizol reagent was used to extract the total RNA, and its quality was then checked on an Agilent 2100 Bioanalyzer. CDR1 and CDR2 are read off the germline V gene as SGDLS and YYNGEE. CDR3 length: 15 amino acids, cysteine to phenylalanine. The DNA shown is the 45-base CDR3, in frame from base 1. V is cut by 6 bases and J by 1 base, and the space between the germline ends is 13 bases.

The record originates from a study of Graves' ophthalmopathy and Graves' hyperthyroidism (dated by TCRdb to the late 2010s). Broadly, across the study: Peripheral blood was collected at initial diagnosis, before any treatment. The study used signatures of the TCR beta repertoire to tell Graves' ophthalmopathy apart from Graves' hyperthyroidism and to predict which patients would progress to ophthalmopathy. In total, 135 blood samples were TCR-sequenced: around 42 ophthalmopathy, approximately 75 hyperthyroidism and some 17 hyperthyroidism-to-ophthalmopathy patients. A discovery set of about a hundred patients (about 45 ophthalmopathy, fewer than 60 stable hyperthyroidism) was enrolled to explore V-J signatures distinguishing ophthalmopathy from hyperthyroidism. The independent validation cohort included 18 to 20 hyperthyroidism patients plus 17 patients who later progressed from hyperthyroidism to ophthalmopathy. In six hyperthyroidism patients, the T-cell repertoire of thyroid tissue was compared with the T-cell repertoire of blood. Once sampling was done, hyperthyroidism patients were given methimazole at a starting dose of 30 mg daily, while ophthalmopathy patients were given high-dose intravenous methylprednisolone. General conclusions and limits of the study: Most expanded thyroid clonotypes with frequency above 0.001 were also detected in blood, suggesting blood repertoires may reflect the thyroid immune response. The 13-signature model separated ophthalmopathy from stable hyperthyroidism with around 90% sensitivity and less than 83% specificity in cross-validation, and 80%/75% in the test set. No statistical method was used to predetermine the sample size, and group allocation was not hidden from the investigators. In validation, the model predicted ophthalmopathy progression with about 64% sensitivity and approximately 78% specificity; roughly 12 predicted patients were CT-confirmed with GO in a median of approximately six months.

The sequence joins TRBV9 to TRBJ1-4; a tentative D call is TRBD1 (6 bases match). The sample was peripheral blood. The clonotype was recovered from an adult man with Graves' ophthalmopathy. The CDR3 region has the sequence CASNPTGRTNEKLFF. The sequence in DNA is TGTGCCAGCAACCCAACAGGGAGAACTAATGAAAAACTGTTTTTT.